Listed below are T cell receptor beta chains from one sample, sequenced in a study of T cell changes during pregnancy in multiple sclerosis. TCRdb's table, derived via immunoSEQ multiplex PCR, lists solely in-frame clones and lacks some. Of about 24,000 clones listed, 88% are singletons. The sample in question was CD4+ T cells from peripheral blood mononuclear cells, obtained in the first trimester of pregnancy. Receptors were obtained from a female donor in good health, enrolled as a control in a pregnancy study. The CDR3 runs from the conserved cysteine through the conserved F or W. A D gene is named only where the DNA matches it firmly. Where a row states a size, it is once, few, many or the class of an expanded clone; other rows omit it.

clone_size | j_call | v_call | d_call | cdr3_aa | cdr3_nt
NA | TRBJ2-3 | TRBV27 | NA | CASSSVTTDTQYF | TGTGCCAGCAGTTCTGTCACAACAGATACGCAGTATTTT
NA | TRBJ2-6 | TRBV7-6 | TRBD1 | CASSYGTGSSGANVLTF | TGTGCCAGCAGCTATGGGACAGGCAGCTCTGGGGCCAACGTCCTGACTTTC
once | TRBJ2-3 | TRBV9 | TRBD2 | CASSVVAGGPTNTQYF | TGTGCCAGCAGCGTTGTAGCGGGGGGACCCACGAATACGCAGTATTTT
NA | TRBJ1-6 | TRBV10-3 | TRBD1 | CAISGDRASPLHF | TGTGCCATCAGTGGCGACAGGGCTTCACCCCTCCACTTT
NA | TRBJ2-7 | TRBV11-2 | NA | CASSVSGPFSYEQYF | TGTGCCAGCAGCGTATCCGGTCCGTTCTCCTACGAGCAGTACTTC
NA | TRBJ2-5 | TRBV18 | NA | CASSGSPHQETQYF | TGTGCCAGCTCAGGGAGCCCCCACCAAGAGACCCAGTACTTC
NA | TRBJ1-3 | TRBV5-4 | TRBD1 | CASSRPAGGSGNTIYF | TGTGCCAGCAGCCGTCCGGCAGGGGGTTCTGGAAACACCATATATTTT
NA | TRBJ2-7 | TRBV7-8 | TRBD2 | CASSAGLAGAYEQYF | TGTGCCAGCAGCGCCGGACTAGCGGGGGCCTACGAGCAGTACTTC
NA | TRBJ1-2 | TRBV19 | NA | CASSISGISGVGYTF | TGTGCCAGTAGTATTTCCGGGATCTCCGGGGTAGGCTACACCTTC
NA | TRBJ2-2 | TRBV10-1 | NA | CASSVVPGPGELFF | TGCGCCAGCAGTGTAGTTCCAGGGCCCGGGGAGCTGTTTTTT
NA | TRBJ1-6 | TRBV5-5 | NA | CASRYTGTSYNSPLHF | TGTGCCAGCAGGTACACCGGGACATCCTATAATTCACCCCTCCACTTT
NA | TRBJ2-2 | TRBV5-1 | TRBD2 | CASSLRAGGPGELFF | TGCGCCAGCAGCTTGCGGGCGGGAGGGCCCGGGGAGCTGTTTTTT
NA | TRBJ2-5 | TRBV4-1 | TRBD2 | CASSQTEASGGQETQYF | TGCGCCAGCAGCCAGACGGAGGCTAGCGGGGGCCAAGAGACCCAGTACTTC
NA | TRBJ2-3 | TRBV30 | TRBD2 | CAWSVPRGLARDTQYF | TGTGCCTGGAGTGTACCCCGAGGACTAGCAAGGGATACGCAGTATTTT
NA | TRBJ1-2 | TRBV7-9 | TRBD1 | CASSQRQGSYYDGYTF | TGTGCCAGCAGCCAAAGACAGGGATCCTACTATGATGGCTACACCTTC
NA | TRBJ2-7 | TRBV19 | TRBD1 | CASSISRDRTPYEQYF | TGTGCCAGTAGTATATCCCGGGACAGGACCCCCTACGAGCAGTACTTC
NA | TRBJ2-5 | TRBV18 | TRBD1 | CASSPGQEETQYF | TGTGCCAGCTCACCTGGACAGGAAGAGACCCAGTACTTC
NA | TRBJ1-3 | TRBV5-6 | NA | CASSLRDTSGNTIYF | TGTGCCAGCAGCTTGAGGGACACCTCTGGAAACACCATATATTTT
NA | TRBJ2-2 | TRBV19 | NA | CASSIEIYTGELFF | TGTGCCAGTAGTATAGAAATCTACACCGGGGAGCTGTTTTTT